A single sample is the source of the 10 T cell receptor beta chains below, sequenced in a study of blood T cell repertoires in COVID-19. Data came from immunoSEQ multiplex PCR; TCRdb stores just in-frame clones and leaves some out. The table includes approximately 75,000 clones, roughly 80% detected once. What was sequenced was peripheral blood. The origin of the receptors is a woman older than 75 with acute or convalescent COVID-19.

This clone appeared a few times. This chain uses TRBV4-2 with TRBJ1-3; the match to TRBD1 covers 8 bases. CDR3 length: 16 residues. V trimming: 5 bases; J trimming: 0 bases; junction bases outside the gene matches: 6. Germline lookup yields CDR1 LGHNA and CDR2 YNFKEQ. Here the CDR3 reads CASSSTGGSSGNTIYF. The CDR3 nucleotides read TGTGCCAGCAGCTCAACAGGGGGGAGCTCTGGAAACACCATATATTTT.

The chain employs TRBV30 and TRBJ2-5, with 7 nucleotides matching TRBD2. J lost 4 bases, V lost 4 bases, and 6 bases had no gene match. Germline V gives CDR1 GTSNPN, CDR2 SVGIG (reference sequence). The CDR3 is 13 residues long. The CDR3 sequence is CAWIREGVETQYF. CDR3 sequence (DNA): TGTGCCTGGATCAGGGAGGGCGTAGAGACCCAGTACTTC. Variable domain in full (rest from reference TRBV30 and TRBJ2-5): SQTIHQWPATLVQPVGSPLSLECTVEGTSNPNLYWYRQAAGRGLQLLFYSVGIGQISSEVPQNLSASRPQDRQFILSSKKLLLSDSGFYLCAWIREGVETQYFGPGTRLLVL.

This clone was counted once. The chain's CDR3 is CASRRQALSGNTIYF. The CDR3 nucleotides are TGTGCCAGCAGACGACAGGCGCTCTCTGGAAACACCATATATTTT. The chain is built from TRBV6-5 and TRBJ1-3, with D possibly matching TRBD1 (6 bases). CDR1 is MNHEY, CDR2 SVGAGI, per germline. The CDR3 is made up of 15 amino acids. V was clipped by 6 bases and J by 0 bases, with 12 bases between them.

This clone was seen only once. The V and J genes are TRBV5-4 and TRBJ2-5; 8 nucleotides agree with TRBD1. V lost 3 bases to trimming and J lost 3 bases; unmatched junction nucleotides: 7. CDR3 length equals 15 residues. CDR1 is SGHNT and CDR2 is YYREEE in the germline V gene (reference sequence). Here the CDR3 reads CASSSPAGGEETQYF. The CDR3 nucleotides read TGTGCCAGCAGCTCCCCCGCAGGGGGCGAAGAGACCCAGTACTTC.

The chain couples TRBV19 to TRBJ2-7; D is unclear. Per the germline V gene, CDR1 is LNHDA and CDR2 is SQIVND (reference sequence). V was trimmed by 7 bases and J by 3 bases, leaving 10 bases between them. This CDR3 is built from 12 residues. CDR3 amino acids: CASNETRYEQYF. The CDR3 region has the DNA TGTGCCAGTAACGAGACACGCTACGAGCAGTACTTC.

The chain recombines TRBV5-1 with TRBJ2-1, with TRBD2 matching over 7 bases. This CDR3 has 17 residues. Germline values: CDR1 SGHRS, CDR2 YFSETQ. Trimming took 5 bases from V and 7 from J; bases not matched to a gene: 18. The CDR3 loop is CASRKDLRDYLDNEQFF. The CDR3 DNA sequence: TGCGCCAGCAGGAAAGACCTTCGGGACTACCTCGATAATGAGCAGTTCTTC.

This chain joins TRBV5-1 and TRBJ2-2, with 10 bases aligning to TRBD2. Germline-derived CDR1 and CDR2 are SGHRS and YFSETQ. V dropped 1 base and J dropped 5; count of bases not matched to a gene: 2. This CDR3 spans 15 amino acids. CDR3 loop: CASSLLSGGTGELFF. The CDR3 DNA reads as TGCGCCAGCAGCTTGCTTAGCGGGGGGACCGGGGAGCTGTTTTTT. Supplemented by reference TRBV5-1 and TRBJ2-2, the full variable domain reads KAGVTQTPRYLIKTRGQQVTLSCSPISGHRSVSWYQQTPGQGLQFLFEYFSETQRNKGNFPGRFSGRQFSNSRSEMNVSTLELGDSALYLCASSLLSGGTGELFFGEGSRLTVL.

This chain links TRBV4-2 with TRBJ1-1, with D tentatively TRBD1 (6 bases). V lost 0 bases, J lost 10 bases, and 12 bases lay in between. The CDR3 runs to 13 residues. CDR1 is LGHNA and CDR2 is YNFKEQ in the germline V gene. The CDR3 region is CASSQDLVQGAFF. The CDR3 DNA reads as TGTGCCAGCAGCCAAGATCTTGTACAGGGAGCTTTCTTT.

The chain carries TRBV29-1 and TRBJ2-7; 7 bases line up with TRBD1. The CDR3 has 13 residues. V shed 6 bases, J shed 2 bases, and the junction held 7 bases outside the gene matches. The germline CDR1 and CDR2 sequences are SQVTM and ANQGSEA. Here the CDR3 DNA reads TGCAGCGTATCTCGACAGGGCACCTACGAGCAGTACTTC. Its protein product is CSVSRQGTYEQYF.

A single count supports this clone. The CDR3 coding sequence is TGTGCCTGGAGGCACCGGGGGGGAGAGACCCAGTACTTC. The encoded protein is CAWRHRGGETQYF. The chain uses TRBV30 and TRBJ2-5, with 8 positions matching TRBD2. The CDR3 runs 13 residues. The J segment lost 4 bases and the V segment lost 3 bases, leaving 4 bases of the junction unmatched. Germline lookup yields CDR1 GTSNPN and CDR2 SVGIG (reference sequence).